This T cell receptor beta chain stems from a study of control samples from healthy donors and cancer patients. Sequencing used immunoSEQ multiplex PCR; TCRdb keeps in-frame clones, though not all of them. This sample has about 140,000 clones, with approximately 91% found just once. Trimming stripped 0 bases from V and 2 bases from J, with 14 bases between. The CDR3 spans 16 residues. Germline loops: CDR1 SGDLS, CDR2 YYNGEE. This TCR was sampled from a man aged 30-40 years in good health. Sequenced sample: blood. The gene calls are TRBV9 and TRBJ2-5; D not resolved. As DNA, the CDR3 is TGTGCCAGCAGCGTAGGTACAGATCCCCTGCAAGAGACCCAGTACTTC. It is translated as CASSVGTDPLQETQYF.